This T cell receptor (beta chain) was retrieved from a study of OX40 agonist ivuxolimab in advanced cancers. Trimming shortened V by 6 bases and J by 2 bases, and 17 bases separated the two germline ends. The germline gives CDR1 WSHSY, CDR2 SAAADI. The CDR3 contains 16 residues. It was autoimmune disease history or systemic immunosuppression that excluded patients. The assay was immunoSEQ multiplex PCR, and TCRdb's table has in-frame clones only and misses some. This table holds about 64,000 clones, around 93% found once. In this sample, this clone turned up once. V gene TRBV10-2 combines with J gene TRBJ1-5; D possibly corresponds to TRBD1 (5 bases). The TCR sequence derives from an adult with an advanced solid tumor such as melanoma, head and neck, liver or kidney cancer. This specimen consisted of CD4+ or CD8+ T cells sorted from blood, obtained in a trial of the OX40 agonist ivuxolimab. CDR3 sequence reads: CASRVDIGVGNQPQHF. CDR3 in DNA: TGCGCCAGCAGGGTAGATATAGGGGTTGGCAATCAGCCCCAGCATTTT.